The 12 T cell receptor beta chains below come from one sample, sequenced in a study of regulatory T cells in long-lasting Graves disease. Arm-PCR of CDR3 regions with iRepertoire HTBI primers generated TCR beta libraries. TCRdb analysed the multiplex PCR reads with MiXCR anew, one entry per CDR3 protein. The sample shows over 650,000 distinct CDR3 sequences, 30% of them seen only once. Time point: persistent/refractory GD, antithyroid drugs over 5 years with positive TRAb. The authors made the TCR library using RNA they extracted from PBMCs. The sample was peripheral blood mononuclear cells (PBMCs), taken when the disease was refractory, from a patient treated with antithyroid drugs. Source of these receptors: a female donor with Graves disease.

The rearrangement joins TRBV20-1 to TRBJ2-7; 7 bases agree with TRBD2. The germline CDR1 and CDR2 sequences are DFQATT and SNEGSKA (reference sequence). The CDR3 contains 14 residues. V was clipped by 3 bases and J by 2 bases; unmatched bases: 7. CDR3 nucleotide sequence: TGCAGTGCTAGGGAAGCGGGAAGGCCCTACGAGCAGTACTTC. It encodes CSAREAGRPYEQYF.

This clonotype came up a few times. The rearrangement joins TRBV6-1 to TRBJ2-7, with TRBD1 as a possible D gene (5 bases). Germline loops: CDR1 MNHNS, CDR2 SASEGT. The V end lost 5 bases, the J end lost 2 bases, and 13 bases lay between the germline ends. This CDR3 is built from 14 residues. CDR3 coding DNA: TGTGCCAGCAGTCCCCTCGACAGTACCTACGAGCAGTACTTC. Translation gives CASSPLDSTYEQYF.

In its sample, this clonotype was seen a few times. This sequence joins TRBV5-1 and TRBJ1-1, with 8 bases aligning to TRBD1. CDR1 is SGHRS, CDR2 YFSETQ, per germline. The CDR3 covers 19 residues. V trimming: 1 base; J trimming: 0 bases; junction bases outside the gene matches: 14. The CDR3 reads CASSLIQGASPAMNTEAFF. CDR3 nucleotides: TGCGCCAGCAGCTTGATCCAGGGGGCTTCTCCGGCTATGAACACTGAAGCTTTCTTT.

Here the CDR3 reads CASSQSQNTIYF. The CDR3 DNA reads as TGTGCCAGCAGCCAATCCCAGAACACCATATATTTT. The chain uses TRBV3-1 and TRBJ1-3; no definite D call. Germline assignment: CDR1 LGHDT and CDR2 YNNKEL (reference sequence). The CDR3 covers 12 residues. V lost 2 bases, J lost 7 bases, and 6 bases lay in between.

This clonotype was counted only a few times. The chain recombines TRBV5-6 with TRBJ1-1; D ambiguous. Germline loops: CDR1 SGHDT, CDR2 YYEEEE. The CDR3 length is 17 residues. Trimming removed 4 bases from V and 5 bases from J, with 24 bases in between. CDR3 sequence: CASSQPNGVIVRTEAFF. Written as DNA, the CDR3 is TGTGCCAGCAGCCAGCCCAACGGGGTCATCGTACGAACTGAAGCTTTCTTT. The whole variable domain, remainder taken from reference TRBV5-6 and TRBJ1-1, is DAGVTQSPTHLIKTRGQQVTLRCSPKSGHDTVSWYQQALGQGPQFIFQYYEEEERQRGNFPDRFSGHQFPNYSSELNVNALLLGDSALYLCASSQPNGVIVRTEAFFGQGTRLTVV.

The chain employs TRBV19 and TRBJ1-1; 7 bases line up with TRBD1. The CDR3 has 15 residues. Germline-derived CDR1 and CDR2 are LNHDA and SQIVND (reference sequence). With 6 bases clipped from V and 4 bases from J, the junction kept 11 bases outside the gene matches. The CDR3 sequence is CASRTPPTGITEAFF. CDR3 DNA: TGTGCCAGTAGAACACCTCCGACAGGGATCACTGAAGCTTTCTTT.

The rearrangement uses TRBV6-2 or TRBV6-3 and TRBJ1-5; tentatively, D is TRBD1 (5 bases). Germline CDR1 MNHEY, CDR2 SVGEGT. Trimming removed 3 bases from V and 6 bases from J, with 12 bases in between. The CDR3 loop spans 14 amino acids. CDR3 sequence: CASSYSAGTQPQHF. CDR3 DNA sequence: TGTGCCAGCAGTTATTCGGCAGGGACTCAGCCCCAGCATTTT.

This clonotype was picked up a small number of times. The chain has TRBV20-1 and TRBJ2-7; D is perhaps TRBD1 (6 bases). CDR1 is DFQATT, CDR2 SNEGSKA, per germline (reference sequence). The V end was cut by 6 bases, the J end by 5 bases, with 20 bases between. The CDR3 is 14 residues long. CDR3 protein: CSAQTNTGLDEQYF. CDR3 bases: TGCAGTGCCCAGACTAATACAGGGTTGGACGAGCAGTACTTC.

The CDR3 region is CAWSVPGRTEAFF. CDR3 nucleotides: TGTGCCTGGAGTGTACCGGGGAGAACTGAAGCTTTCTTT. The chain uses TRBV30 and TRBJ1-1; no reliable D call. The CDR3 sequence is 13 residues long. CDR1 is GTSNPN, CDR2 SVGIG, per germline (reference sequence). Trimming pared 0 bases from V and 5 bases from J, leaving 10 bases between.

In its sample, this clonotype was seen a few times. The V call is TRBV6-1, the J call TRBJ1-4; unclear D gene. The V end was cut by 1 base, the J end by 4 bases, with 10 bases between. The CDR3 has 15 amino acids. CDR1 is MNHNS and CDR2 is SASEGT in the germline V gene. The CDR3 DNA reads TGTGCCAGCAGTGAAGAAGGTCGCCTTAATGAAAAACTGTTTTTT. This translates into CASSEEGRLNEKLFF.

The chain has TRBV5-1 and TRBJ1-1; tentative D call: TRBD1 (6 bases). The V gene's germline CDR1 is SGHRS and CDR2 YFSETQ. The CDR3 covers 14 residues. Trimming left V 1 base short and J 3 bases short, with 10 bases between. CDR3 bases: TGCGCCAGCAGCTTGACAGGGCCGGACACTGAAGCTTTCTTT. It is translated as CASSLTGPDTEAFF.

This clonotype was counted between two and nine times. The gene calls are TRBV28 and TRBJ1-5; no definite D call. CDR1 is MDHEN, CDR2 SYDVKM, per germline. This CDR3 spans 15 amino acids. The V gene lost 3 bases and the J gene lost 2 bases, with 11 bases spanning the gap. CDR3 amino acids: CASSFSDDRNQPQHF. In DNA, the CDR3 is TGTGCCAGCAGTTTTTCAGACGACCGCAATCAGCCCCAGCATTTT.